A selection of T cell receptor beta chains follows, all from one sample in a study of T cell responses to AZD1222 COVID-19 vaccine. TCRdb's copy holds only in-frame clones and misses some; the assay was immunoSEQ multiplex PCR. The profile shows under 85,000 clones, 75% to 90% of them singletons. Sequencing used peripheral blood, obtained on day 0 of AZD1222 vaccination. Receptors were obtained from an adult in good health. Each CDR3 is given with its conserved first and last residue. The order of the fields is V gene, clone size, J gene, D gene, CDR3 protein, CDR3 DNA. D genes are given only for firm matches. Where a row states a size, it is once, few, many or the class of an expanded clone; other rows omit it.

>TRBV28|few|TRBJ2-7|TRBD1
CASSHRGLSYEQYF
TGTGCCAGCAGCCACAGGGGCCTCTCCTACGAGCAGTACTTC
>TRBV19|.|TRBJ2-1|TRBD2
CASSYLAGGSSSYNEQFF
TGTGCCAGTAGTTATCTAGCGGGAGGTTCGAGCTCCTACAATGAGCAGTTCTTC
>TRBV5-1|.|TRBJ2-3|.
CASSLDTTDTQYF
TGCGCCAGCAGCTTGGACACCACAGATACGCAGTATTTT
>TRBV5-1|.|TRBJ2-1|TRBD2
CASRTSGIAGNEQFF
TGCGCCAGCCGGACTAGCGGGATAGCAGGTAATGAGCAGTTCTTC
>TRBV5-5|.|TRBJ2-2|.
CACTDRGTGELFF
TGTGCCTGCACCGATAGGGGCACCGGGGAGCTGTTTTTT
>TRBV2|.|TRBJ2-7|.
CASSSDLSYEQYF
TGTGCCAGCAGTTCAGACCTGAGCTACGAGCAGTACTTC
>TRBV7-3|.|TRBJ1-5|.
CASSLSSGQPQHF
TGTGCCAGCAGCTTGTCTTCCGGCCAGCCCCAGCATTTT
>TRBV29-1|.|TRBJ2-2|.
CSASGGRWTGELFF
TGCAGCGCTTCGGGCGGGCGGTGGACCGGGGAGCTGTTTTTT
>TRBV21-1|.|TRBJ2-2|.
CASNFAGTEHRGAVF
TGTGCCAGCAACTTCGCGGGGACCGAACACCGGGGAGCTGTTTTT
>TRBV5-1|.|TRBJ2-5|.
CASTPVGYETQYF
TGCGCCAGCACCCCCGTAGGGTACGAGACCCAGTACTTC
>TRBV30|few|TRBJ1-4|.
CAWEPGTNEKLFF
TGTGCCTGGGAACCCGGGACTAATGAAAAACTGTTTTTT
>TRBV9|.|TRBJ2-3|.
CASSVRAGNTDTQYF
TGTGCCAGCAGCGTAAGGGCAGGCAACACAGATACGCAGTATTTT
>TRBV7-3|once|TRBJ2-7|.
CASSKDRLYEQYF
TGTGCCAGCAGCAAAGACCGGCTCTACGAGCAGTACTTC
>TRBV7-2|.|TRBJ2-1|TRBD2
CASSLGGSGRAGEQFF
TGTGCCAGCAGCTTAGGGGGTAGCGGGAGGGCCGGTGAGCAGTTCTTC
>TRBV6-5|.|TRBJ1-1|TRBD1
CASSEGQGGDTEAFF
TGTGCCAGCAGCGAGGGACAGGGGGGGGACACTGAAGCTTTCTTT
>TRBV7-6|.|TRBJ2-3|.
CASSSLGGAPDTQYF
TGTGCCAGCAGTTCACTAGGAGGGGCACCGGATACGCAGTATTTT
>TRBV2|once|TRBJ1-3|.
CASSETDLSSGNTIYF
TGTGCCAGCAGTGAAACGGACTTATCCTCTGGAAACACCATATATTTT
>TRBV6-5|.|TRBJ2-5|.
CASSWVGAQYF
TGTGCCAGCAGTTGGGTGGGGGCCCAGTACTTC
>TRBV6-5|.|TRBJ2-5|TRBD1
CASTPSRGQGGTQYF
TGTGCCAGCACCCCGAGCCGCGGACAGGGTGGGACCCAGTACTTC
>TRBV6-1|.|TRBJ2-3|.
CASSDSGGATDTQYF
TGTGCCAGCAGTGATAGCGGAGGAGCCACAGATACGCAGTATTTT
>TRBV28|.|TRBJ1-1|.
CASSFRGFNTEAFF
TGTGCCAGCAGTTTTCGGGGGTTTAACACTGAAGCTTTCTTT
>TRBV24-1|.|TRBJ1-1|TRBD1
CATSDPDRGRAFF
TGTGCCACCAGTGACCCGGACAGGGGACGAGCTTTCTTT
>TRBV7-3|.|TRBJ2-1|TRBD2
CASSLDALAGVNEQFF
TGTGCCAGCAGCTTAGATGCCCTAGCGGGAGTGAATGAGCAGTTCTTC
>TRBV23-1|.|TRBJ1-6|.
CASSQKRGASYNSPLHF
TGCGCCAGCAGTCAAAAGAGGGGCGCCTCTTATAATTCACCCCTCCACTTT
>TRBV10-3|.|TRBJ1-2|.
CAISESIGDGYTF
TGTGCCATCAGTGAGTCGATCGGGGATGGCTACACCTTC
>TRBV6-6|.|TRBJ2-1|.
CASSGGREHNEQFF
TGTGCCAGCAGCGGGGGACGTGAGCACAATGAGCAGTTCTTC
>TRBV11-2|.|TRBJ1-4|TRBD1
CASSPSQGADEKLFF
TGTGCCAGCAGCCCCAGCCAGGGGGCCGATGAAAAACTGTTTTTT
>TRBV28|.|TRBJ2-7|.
CASSFSRGRTTYEQYF
TGTGCCAGCAGTTTTAGTAGGGGTCGGACCACCTACGAGCAGTACTTC
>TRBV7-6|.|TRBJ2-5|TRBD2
CASSLVGLAVETQYF
TGTGCCAGCAGCTTAGTGGGACTAGCAGTCGAGACCCAGTACTTC
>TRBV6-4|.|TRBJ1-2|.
CASSGGREGYTF
TGTGCCAGCAGTGGGGGAAGGGAAGGCTACACCTTC
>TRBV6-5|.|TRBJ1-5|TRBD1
CASSPTGTGNQPQHF
TGTGCCAGCAGTCCTACTGGGACAGGCAATCAGCCCCAGCATTTT
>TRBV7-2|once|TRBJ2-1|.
CASSHQGYEQFF
TGTGCCAGCAGCCACCAGGGGTATGAGCAGTTCTTC
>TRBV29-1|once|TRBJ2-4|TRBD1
CSVDPQGVGNIQYF
TGCAGCGTTGACCCCCAGGGGGTGGGAAACATTCAGTACTTC
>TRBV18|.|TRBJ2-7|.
CASSGGPLDDEQYF
TGTGCCAGCTCAGGTGGACCCCTCGACGACGAGCAGTACTTC
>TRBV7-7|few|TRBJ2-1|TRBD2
CATGLAGTNNEQFF
TGTGCCACCGGACTAGCGGGTACGAACAATGAGCAGTTCTTC
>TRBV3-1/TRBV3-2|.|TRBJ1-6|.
CASSQGPGSNGSPLHF
TGTGCCAGCAGCCAAGGGCCAGGATCCAACGGCTCACCCCTCCACTTT
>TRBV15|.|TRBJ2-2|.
CATSRGTNTGELFF
TGTGCCACCAGCAGGGGGACAAACACCGGGGAGCTGTTTTTT
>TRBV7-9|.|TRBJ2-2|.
CASSLRLDNTGELFF
TGTGCCAGCAGCTTAAGACTAGATAACACCGGGGAGCTGTTTTTT
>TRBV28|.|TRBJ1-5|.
CASLTTSGQPQHF
TGTGCCAGCTTGACGACCTCGGGTCAGCCCCAGCATTTT
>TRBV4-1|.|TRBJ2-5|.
CASSQEERETQYF
TGCGCCAGCAGCCAAGAAGAGCGAGAGACCCAGTACTTC
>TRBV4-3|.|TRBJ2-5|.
CASSQDRGQETQYF
TGCGCCAGCAGCCAAGACAGGGGACAAGAGACCCAGTACTTC
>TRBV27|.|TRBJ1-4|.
CASSFRPRDEKLFF
TGTGCCAGCAGTTTCCGTCCAAGGGATGAAAAACTGTTTTTT
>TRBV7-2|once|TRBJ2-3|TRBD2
CASSLYLAGGPSTDTQYF
TGTGCCAGCAGCTTATATCTAGCGGGAGGGCCGAGCACAGATACGCAGTATTTT
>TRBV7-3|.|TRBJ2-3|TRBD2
CASSTGTSGMGSDTQYF
TGTGCCAGCAGCACCGGGACTAGCGGGATGGGGTCAGATACGCAGTATTTT
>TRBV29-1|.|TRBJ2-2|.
CSVVPQLNTGELFF
TGCAGCGTTGTGCCTCAATTGAACACCGGGGAGCTGTTTTTT